The clone carrying this T cell receptor beta chain has only a few counts. Its target is unknown. The sample belongs to a study of beta chain features in type 1 diabetes. Points from the study as a whole: Within the patient group, naive, central memory and Treg TCRB repertoires appeared more similar to each other than within healthy donors.

What was sequenced were expressed TCRB transcripts, since all of the isolated RNA had been reverse transcribed. Repertoires were generated with immunoSEQ multiplex PCR, while TCRdb's copy carries only in-frame clones and drops some. The data hold 250,000 to 300,000 clones, with under 8.5% observed a single time. V trimming: 1 base; J trimming: 2 bases; junction bases outside the gene matches: 5. Germline-derived CDR1 and CDR2 are LNHDA and SQIVND (reference sequence). The CDR3 is 16 amino acids. CD45RO/CCR7/CD25/CD127/CD95/CD27 sorting isolated CD4+ naive, central memory, regulatory and stem cell-like memory cells.

V and J are TRBV19 and TRBJ1-5, with TRBD1 matching over 7 bases. Sequenced material: central memory CD4+ T cells from blood. This receptor was taken from a woman between 18 and 29 years old in good health. The CDR3 bases are TGTGCCAGTAGTATAGGAGGGGGCATAGGCAATCAGCCCCAGCATTTT. Its protein product is CASSIGGGIGNQPQHF.